This T cell receptor (beta chain) emerged from a study of T-cell memory formation after mild COVID-19. Study summary: Clustering of TCRs was largely donor specific.

Points from the study as a whole: Clones shrinking from day 15 to 85 showed even CD4/CD8 mixes; later expanders tilted CD4+. Of the contracting clones, CD4+ ones lay mainly in CM and EM, and CD8+ ones in EMRA.

In this sample, this clonotype turned up many times. Its specificity is unknown. J gave up 2 bases and V 7 bases, and 8 bases lay outside the gene matches. The CDR3 is 15 residues long. Germline V gene lookup returns CDR1 LNHNV and CDR2 YYDKDF (reference sequence). 5'RACE, which relied on constant-segment primers, yielded TCR alpha and TCR beta cDNA libraries carrying sample barcodes and UMIs. From the 5' RACE reads, TCRdb called clonotypes with MiXCR, one entry per CDR3 protein. In the table there are approximately 250,000 distinct CDR3 sequences, roughly 16% of which are singletons. This chain joins TRBV15 and TRBJ2-3; TRBD1 matches 8 bases. Sequenced input: PBMCs or a T cell subset sorted from them (not recorded which). This clonotype originated in a man in his late teens or twenties who had mild COVID-19 (a few samples of this study predate the infection). Cell type and time point are not known. CDR3: CATTRDRHYTDTQYF. The CDR3 nucleotides read TGTGCCACCACCCGGGACAGGCACTACACAGATACGCAGTATTTT.